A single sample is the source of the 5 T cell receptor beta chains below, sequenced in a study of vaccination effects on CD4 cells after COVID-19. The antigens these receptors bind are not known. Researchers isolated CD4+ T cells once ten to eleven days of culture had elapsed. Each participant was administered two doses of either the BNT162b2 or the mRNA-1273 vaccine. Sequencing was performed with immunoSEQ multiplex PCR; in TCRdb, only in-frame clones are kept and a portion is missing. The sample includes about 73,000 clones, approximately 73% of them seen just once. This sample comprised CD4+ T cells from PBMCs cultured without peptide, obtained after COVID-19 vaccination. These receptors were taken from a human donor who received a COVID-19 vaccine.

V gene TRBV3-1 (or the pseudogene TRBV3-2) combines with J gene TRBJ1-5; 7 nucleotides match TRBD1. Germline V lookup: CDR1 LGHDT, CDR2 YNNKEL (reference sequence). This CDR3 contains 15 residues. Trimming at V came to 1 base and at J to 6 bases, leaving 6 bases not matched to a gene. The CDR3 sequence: CASSQGQGLGQPQHF. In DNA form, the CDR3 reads TGTGCCAGCAGCCAAGGACAGGGTTTAGGTCAGCCCCAGCATTTT.

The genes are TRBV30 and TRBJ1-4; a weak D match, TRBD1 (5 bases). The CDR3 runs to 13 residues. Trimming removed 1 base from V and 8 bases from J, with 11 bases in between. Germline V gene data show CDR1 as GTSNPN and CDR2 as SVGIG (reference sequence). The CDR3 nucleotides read TGTGCCTGGAGTGGGACAATGGGAGAAAAACTGTTTTTT. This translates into CAWSGTMGEKLFF.

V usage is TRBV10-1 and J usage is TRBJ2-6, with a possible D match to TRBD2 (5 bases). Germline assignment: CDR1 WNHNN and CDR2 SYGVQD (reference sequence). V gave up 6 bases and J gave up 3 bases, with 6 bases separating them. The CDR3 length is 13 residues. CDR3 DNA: TGCGCCAGCAGCGGGGATGGGGCCAACGTCCTGACTTTC. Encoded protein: CASSGDGANVLTF.

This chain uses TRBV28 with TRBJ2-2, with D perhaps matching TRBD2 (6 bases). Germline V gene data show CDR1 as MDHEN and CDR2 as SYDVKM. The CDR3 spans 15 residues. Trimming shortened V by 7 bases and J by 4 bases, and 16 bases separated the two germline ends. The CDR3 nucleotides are TGTGCCAGCATAACCTCGGGGGTGCGCACCGGGGAGCTGTTTTTT. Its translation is CASITSGVRTGELFF.

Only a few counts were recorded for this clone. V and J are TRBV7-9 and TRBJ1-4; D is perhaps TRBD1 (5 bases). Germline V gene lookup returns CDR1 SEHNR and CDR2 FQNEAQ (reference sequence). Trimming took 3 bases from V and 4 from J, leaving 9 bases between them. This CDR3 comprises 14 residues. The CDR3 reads CASSLSGFNEKLFF. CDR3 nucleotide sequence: TGTGCCAGCAGCTTGTCAGGGTTTAATGAAAAACTGTTTTTT.